These T cell receptor beta chains were read from a single sample in a study of blood T cell repertoires in COVID-19. Clones were sequenced by immunoSEQ multiplex PCR, and TCRdb holds only the in-frame ones, with some missing. The sample has about 380,000 clones, 88% seen once. Sequencing input: PBMCs or T cells enriched from blood (not recorded which). The receptors stem from a woman under 30 who had recovered from COVID-19. The CDR3 runs from the conserved cysteine through the conserved F or W. The order of the fields is clone size, J gene, V gene, D gene, CDR3 DNA, CDR3 protein. The D gene is left open where the match is weak. Clone size is given for some rows only: seen once, a few or many times, or a class if the clone is expanded.

>NA|TRBJ1-3|TRBV19|NA
TGTGCCAGTATCCGGGGCAAGGGAGGTGGAAACACCATATATTTT
CASIRGKGGGNTIYF
>NA|TRBJ1-2|TRBV12-3/TRBV12-4|NA
TGTGCCAGCAACCAGGGGTTCGGCTATGGCTACACCTTC
CASNQGFGYGYTF
>NA|TRBJ2-2|TRBV2|NA
TGTGCCAGCAGCTTTCAGAGGGGGGGGAAACAAGCCTCGTTCACCGGGGAGCTGTTTTTT
CASSFQRGGKQASFTGELFF
>NA|TRBJ1-5|TRBV5-8|NA
TGTGCCAGCAGCTTGGCCGACTATAGCAATCAGCCCCAGCATTTT
CASSLADYSNQPQHF
>once|TRBJ2-7|TRBV15|NA
TGTGCCACCAGCAGAGATACGGGTCAGCAGTACTTC
CATSRDTGQQYF
>few|TRBJ1-1|TRBV29-1|NA
TGCAGCGTTGATTTAGGGCTAGGAACAGGGCACTACGAAGCTTTCTTT
CSVDLGLGTGHYEAFF
>NA|TRBJ1-4|TRBV11-1|TRBD1
TGTGCCAGCAGCTCGTCCTACAGGGGGGGAGATGAAAAACTGTTTTTT
CASSSSYRGGDEKLFF
>NA|TRBJ1-2|TRBV5-1|NA
TGCGCCAGCAGCTTGGTCGGGGGATCATCGGTCTATGGCTACACCTTC
CASSLVGGSSVYGYTF
>once|TRBJ2-7|TRBV6-5|NA
TGTGCCAGCATTCCCTCGTACGGAGCCACTGAGCAGTACTTC
CASIPSYGATEQYF
>NA|TRBJ2-7|TRBV9|TRBD2
TGTGCCAGCAGCCCGGATAGCGGGGGGACTACCTACGAGCAGTACTTC
CASSPDSGGTTYEQYF
>NA|TRBJ2-7|TRBV5-1|TRBD1
TGCGCCAGCTCACCGGGACAGGGTGACTACGAGCAGTACTTC
CASSPGQGDYEQYF
>NA|TRBJ2-7|TRBV5-6|TRBD1
TGTGCCAGCAGTAACCCCCGTTGGACAGGGGGCGAGTTGGTGGACGAGCAGTACTTC
CASSNPRWTGGELVDEQYF
>NA|TRBJ1-3|TRBV18|NA
TGTGCCAGCTCAAAGGGGTTTATACGCTCTGGAAACACCATATATTTT
CASSKGFIRSGNTIYF
>NA|TRBJ2-7|TRBV2|TRBD2
TGTGCCACCACCGGACGGGCGGGAGGTGAGCAGTACTTC
CATTGRAGGEQYF
>NA|TRBJ2-3|TRBV9|TRBD1
TGTGCCAGCAGCTTTGGACCGACAGGGATTCGGTATTTT
CASSFGPTGIRYF
>NA|TRBJ2-1|TRBV18|NA
TGTGCCAGCTCGCCCAATGACAGGAACAATGAGCAGTTCTTC
CASSPNDRNNEQFF
>NA|TRBJ2-7|TRBV5-1|NA
TGCGCCAGCAGCTTCAGGGGTTCCCCCTACGAGCAGTACTTC
CASSFRGSPYEQYF
>NA|TRBJ1-1|TRBV12-3/TRBV12-4|NA
TGTGCCAGCAGGCCCGGGACACCCACTGAAGCTTTCTTT
CASRPGTPTEAFF
>NA|TRBJ1-2|TRBV4-2|TRBD1
TGTGCCAGCAGCCAAGAAAATTTAGGAACAGGGGGTGGGTATGGCTACACCTTC
CASSQENLGTGGGYGYTF
>NA|TRBJ2-7|TRBV18|TRBD1
TGTGCCAGCTCACCTCGGACAGGGGGCGACGAGCAGTACTTC
CASSPRTGGDEQYF
>NA|TRBJ1-4|TRBV19|NA
TGTGCCTCCAAACCAGGGGAAAAGGAAAAACTGTTTTTT
CASKPGEKEKLFF
>NA|TRBJ1-2|TRBV20-1|NA
TGCAGTGTAGAAGGGGACTATGGCTACACCTTC
CSVEGDYGYTF
>NA|TRBJ2-7|TRBV15|NA
TGTGCCACCAGCTCAGGAAAATCCTACGAGCAGTACTTC
CATSSGKSYEQYF
>NA|TRBJ2-5|TRBV7-3|NA
TGTGCCAGCAGCTTCAGTGGGGGGCAAGAGACCCAGTACTTC
CASSFSGGQETQYF
>once|TRBJ2-5|TRBV28|NA
TGTGCCAGTCGAGGGGGGGCCACAGAGACCCAGTACTTC
CASRGGATETQYF
>once|TRBJ2-2|TRBV5-4|TRBD2
TGTGCCAGCAGCTTGGCCGGCGGGGGATCGAACACCGGGGAGCTGTTTTTT
CASSLAGGGSNTGELFF
>NA|TRBJ1-1|TRBV7-6|TRBD1
TGTGCCAGCAGCTTAGGGGACAGGGTGGGTGAAGCTTTCTTT
CASSLGDRVGEAFF
>NA|TRBJ1-6|TRBV11-2|NA
TGTGCCAGCAGCTTCGGTGGGAGGACGGAGAGTTCACCCCTCCACTTT
CASSFGGRTESSPLHF
>NA|TRBJ1-2|TRBV7-9|TRBD1
TGTGCCAGCCAGAGGACAGGGGAAGGCTACACCTTC
CASQRTGEGYTF
>NA|TRBJ1-5|TRBV21-1|NA
TGTGCCAGCAGCAAAAATAAGGGACAGGTACATCAGCCCCAGCATTTT
CASSKNKGQVHQPQHF
>NA|TRBJ1-2|TRBV5-1|NA
TGCGCCAGCAGCTTGACAGGTTGGATGAACTATGGCTACACCTTC
CASSLTGWMNYGYTF
>NA|TRBJ1-1|TRBV30|NA
TGTGCCTGGGTAGGACATTCTAACACTGAAGCTTTCTTT
CAWVGHSNTEAFF
>NA|TRBJ1-1|TRBV10-3|TRBD1
TGTGCCATCAGTGAACGAGGGGACAGTTACACTGAAGCTTTCTTT
CAISERGDSYTEAFF
>NA|TRBJ1-2|TRBV19|TRBD1
TGTGCCAGTAGTCTTCGACAGGGGGATAATGGCTACACCTTC
CASSLRQGDNGYTF
>NA|TRBJ1-2|TRBV19|NA
TGTGCCAGTAGTGCCGACTACTATGGCTACACCTTC
CASSADYYGYTF
>NA|TRBJ2-1|TRBV3-1/TRBV3-2|TRBD2
TGTGCCAGCAGCCAAGTCCGGGCACTAGCGGTTTACAATGAGCAGTTCTTC
CASSQVRALAVYNEQFF
>NA|TRBJ1-1|TRBV28|TRBD1
TGTGCCAGCAGGCAGCAGGGGGCTGATGTGGAAGCTTTCTTT
CASRQQGADVEAFF
>NA|TRBJ1-2|TRBV12-3/TRBV12-4|TRBD1
TGTGCCACGTACCGGGACAGGGACTATGGCTACACCTTC
CATYRDRDYGYTF
>NA|TRBJ1-2|TRBV14|NA
TGTGCCAGCAGCCAACAGGGCCACTATGGCTACACCTTC
CASSQQGHYGYTF
>NA|TRBJ1-1|TRBV7-9|NA
TGTGCCAGCAGCCCCCGGGACAAAAGACAGAACACTGAAGCTTTCTTT
CASSPRDKRQNTEAFF
>NA|TRBJ1-2|TRBV2|TRBD1
TGTGCCAGCAGTGAGGGACAGCAGGGTGGCTACACCTTC
CASSEGQQGGYTF
>NA|TRBJ1-5|TRBV28|NA
TGTGCCAGCAGTCCGCCATCCGGGGGCAATCAGCCCCAGCATTTT
CASSPPSGGNQPQHF